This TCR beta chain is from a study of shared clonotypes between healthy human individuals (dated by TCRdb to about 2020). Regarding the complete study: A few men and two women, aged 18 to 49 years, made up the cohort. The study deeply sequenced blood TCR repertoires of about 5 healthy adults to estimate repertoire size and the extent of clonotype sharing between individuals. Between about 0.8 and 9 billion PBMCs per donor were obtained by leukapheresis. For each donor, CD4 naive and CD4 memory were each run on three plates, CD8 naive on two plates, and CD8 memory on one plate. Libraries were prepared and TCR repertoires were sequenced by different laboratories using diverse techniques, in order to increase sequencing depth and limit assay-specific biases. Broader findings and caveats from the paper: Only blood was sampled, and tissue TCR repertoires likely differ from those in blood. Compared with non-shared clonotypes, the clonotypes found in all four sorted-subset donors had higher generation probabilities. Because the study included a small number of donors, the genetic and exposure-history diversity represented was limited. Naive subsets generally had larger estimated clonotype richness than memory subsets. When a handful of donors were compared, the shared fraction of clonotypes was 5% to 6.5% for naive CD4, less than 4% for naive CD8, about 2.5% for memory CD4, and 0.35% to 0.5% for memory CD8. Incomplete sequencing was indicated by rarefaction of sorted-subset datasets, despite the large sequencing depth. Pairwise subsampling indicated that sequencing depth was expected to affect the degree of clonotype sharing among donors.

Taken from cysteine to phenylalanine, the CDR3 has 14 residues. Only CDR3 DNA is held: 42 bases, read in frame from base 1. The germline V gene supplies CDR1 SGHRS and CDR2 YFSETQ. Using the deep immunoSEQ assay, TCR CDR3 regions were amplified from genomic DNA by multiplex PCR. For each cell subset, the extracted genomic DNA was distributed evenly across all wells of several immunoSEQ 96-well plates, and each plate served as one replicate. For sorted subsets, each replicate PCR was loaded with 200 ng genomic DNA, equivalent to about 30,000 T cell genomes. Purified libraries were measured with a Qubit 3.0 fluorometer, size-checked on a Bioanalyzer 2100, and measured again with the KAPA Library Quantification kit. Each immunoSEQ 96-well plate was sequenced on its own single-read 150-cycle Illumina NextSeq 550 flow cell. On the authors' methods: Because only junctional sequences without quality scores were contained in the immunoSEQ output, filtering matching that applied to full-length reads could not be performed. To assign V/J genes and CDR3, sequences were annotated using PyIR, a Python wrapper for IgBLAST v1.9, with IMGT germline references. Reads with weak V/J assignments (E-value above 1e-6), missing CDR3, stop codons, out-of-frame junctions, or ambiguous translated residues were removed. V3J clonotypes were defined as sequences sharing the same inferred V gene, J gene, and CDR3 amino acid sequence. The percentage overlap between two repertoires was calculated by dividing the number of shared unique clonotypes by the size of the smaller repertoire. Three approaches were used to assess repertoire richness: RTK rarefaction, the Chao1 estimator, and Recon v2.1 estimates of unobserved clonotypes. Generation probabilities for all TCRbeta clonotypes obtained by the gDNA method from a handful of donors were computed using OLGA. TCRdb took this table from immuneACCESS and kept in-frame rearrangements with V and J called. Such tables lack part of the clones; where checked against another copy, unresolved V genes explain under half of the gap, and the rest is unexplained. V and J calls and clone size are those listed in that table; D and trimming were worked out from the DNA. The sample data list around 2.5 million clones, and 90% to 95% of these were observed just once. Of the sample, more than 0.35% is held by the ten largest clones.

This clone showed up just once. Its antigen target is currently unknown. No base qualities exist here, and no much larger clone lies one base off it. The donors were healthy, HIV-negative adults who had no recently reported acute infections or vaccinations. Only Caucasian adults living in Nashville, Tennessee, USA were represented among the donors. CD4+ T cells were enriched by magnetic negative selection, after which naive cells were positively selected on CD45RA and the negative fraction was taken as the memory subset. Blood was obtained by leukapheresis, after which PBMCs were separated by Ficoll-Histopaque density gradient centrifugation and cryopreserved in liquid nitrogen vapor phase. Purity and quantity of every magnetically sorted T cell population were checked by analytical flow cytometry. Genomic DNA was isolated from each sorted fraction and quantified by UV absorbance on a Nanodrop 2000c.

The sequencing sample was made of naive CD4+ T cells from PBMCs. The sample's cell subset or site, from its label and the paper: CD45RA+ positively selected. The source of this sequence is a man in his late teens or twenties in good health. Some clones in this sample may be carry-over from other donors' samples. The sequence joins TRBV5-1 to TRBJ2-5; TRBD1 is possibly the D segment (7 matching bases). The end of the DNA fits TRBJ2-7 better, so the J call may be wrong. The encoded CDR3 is CASSLLVRGDEQYF. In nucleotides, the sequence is TGCGCCAGCAGCTTGTTGGTCAGGGGGGACGAGCAGTACTTC.